Many counts were recorded for the clone carrying this TCR beta chain. Its target is not known. RNA served as the template for amplifying TCR beta CDR3 regions. First-round RT-PCR with HTBI primers preceded a second-round multiplex PCR. TCRdb re-derived calls from the multiplex PCR reads in MiXCR, one entry per CDR3 protein. Altogether some 160,000 distinct CDR3 sequences are present, 35% to 50% being singletons, with the ten largest covering approximately 8.9%. The CDR3 is 14 amino acids. Losses at the gene ends were 11 bases for V and 4 bases for J; bases not matched to a gene: 8. CDR1 is ENHRY, CDR2 SYGVKD, per germline. The data derive from a study of Graves' ophthalmopathy and Graves' hyperthyroidism. The study, taken as a whole, reports: Both an approximately 69% sensitivity and an approximately 72% specificity characterized the model's predictions of ophthalmopathy progression.

Patients were diagnosed from clinical symptoms, serum thyroxine, TRAb, thyroid ultrasound and orbital computed tomography. The sequencing input was peripheral blood. This chain links TRBV10-3 with TRBJ1-1, with 12 bases that match TRBD1. The TCR originated in a man younger than 40 with Graves' ophthalmopathy. DNA for the CDR3: TGTGCCGTTACCGGGACAGGGGGCGTCACTGAAGCTTTCTTT. Its translation: CAVTGTGGVTEAFF.